This TCR beta chain came from a study of early T cells in non-severe SARS-CoV-2 infection. Study at large: Chains stayed unpaired after sequencing of bulk RNA from unsorted whole blood. Study-level points and caveats: In VDJdb matching, anti-spike CD8 responses were favored while private and CD4 specificities went missing.

Attachment of unique molecular identifiers was made to individual cDNA molecules. In TCRdb, the 5' RACE reads were re-called with MiXCR into one record per CDR3 protein. The sample lists tens of thousands of distinct CDR3 sequences; roughly 4.8% were seen once. Germline V gene sequence: CDR1 MNHEY, CDR2 SVGEGT. V shed 6 bases and J shed 8 bases, with 14 bases lying between them. The CDR3 is 13 residues long. This clonotype was seen many times. Antigen specificity is unknown. V usage is TRBV6-2 or TRBV6-3 and J usage is TRBJ2-1; D may be TRBD2 (5 bases). Sequencing was performed on whole blood. This sequence was found in an adult who was a healthcare worker with PCR-confirmed SARS-CoV-2 infection or an uninfected control (not recorded which). CDR3 sequence: CASSRRLADEQFF. In nucleotides, the CDR3 is TGTGCCAGCAGCCGTAGGCTAGCAGATGAGCAGTTCTTC.